A single sample is the source of the 26 T cell receptor beta chains below, sequenced in a study of CD8+ T cells in alopecia areata (dated by TCRdb to about 2018). What the time point label conveys for this sample: 24 weeks on oral tofacitinib. This specimen's treatment or condition label, per the study, means: oral pan-JAK inhibitor, 5-10 mg twice daily. The method was the immunoSEQ multiplex PCR assay. RNA was extracted from all samples and reverse transcribed into cDNA, which served as template for TCR sequencing. TCRdb stores this immuneACCESS table with in-frame sequences only. Part of the clones is absent; in the studies checked, under half of the shortfall reflects unresolved V genes, and no reason is known for the rest. The sample records 150,000 to 200,000 clones, about three fifths of which are singletons. The biggest ten clones account for 1% of the sample. The sequences come from CD4+ T cells sorted from blood, collected at week 24, from a patient treated with tofacitinib. The source is a human donor with alopecia areata.

The rearrangement joins TRBV6-1 to TRBJ2-5; 10 bases align to TRBD2. The J call may be wrong; the DNA end is better matched by TRBJ2-7. CDR1 and CDR2 (germline): MNHNS, SASEGT. CDR3 length: 13 residues. Here the CDR3 reads CASTGLASYEQYF. The CDR3, as DNA: TGTGCCAGCACGGGACTAGCGTCATACGAGCAGTACTTC.

The chain couples TRBV18 to TRBJ1-2, with D perhaps matching TRBD1 (5 bases). Germline V gene sequence: CDR1 KGHSH, CDR2 LQKENI. The CDR3 is 13 residues long. V gave up 2 bases and J gave up 3 bases, with 7 bases separating them. The DNA of the CDR3 is TGTGCCAGCTCACCAAGGGGCGACTATGGCTACACCTTC. It is translated as CASSPRGDYGYTF.

This clone has only a few counts. The gene calls are TRBV2 and TRBJ2-1; 7 bases align to TRBD2. Germline V gene sequence: CDR1 SNHLY, CDR2 FYNNEI. CDR3 length: 12 amino acids. The V and J ends lost 3 bases and 15 bases, in that order; junction bases with no gene match: 8. The CDR3 coding sequence is TGTGCCAGCAGTGAGGGCGGGGGATACGCGTTCTTC. This codes for CASSEGGGYAFF. The variable domain in full, with the rest retrieved from reference TRBV2 and TRBJ2-1, is EPEVTQTPSHQVTQMGQEVILRCVPISNHLYFYWYRQILGQKVEFLVSFYNNEISEKSEIFDDQFSVERPDGSNFTLKIRSTKLEDSAMYFCASSEGGGYAFFGPGTRLTVL.

CDR3 bases: TGCAGCGTTGGCGGCCCGCACTACGAGCAGTACTTC. As protein: CSVGGPHYEQYF. The gene calls are TRBV29-1 and TRBJ2-7; D unclear. This CDR3 is built from 12 residues. V lost 4 bases and J 3 bases, leaving 10 bases between the germline ends. In germline, CDR1 is SQVTM, CDR2 ANQGSEA.

Only a few counts were recorded for this clone. J is TRBJ2-5 and V is TRBV29-1; no clear D gene. The V gene lost 5 bases and the J gene lost 2 bases, with 9 bases spanning the gap. The CDR3 is made up of 12 amino acids. From germline, CDR1 is SQVTM and CDR2 ANQGSEA. The CDR3 is CSVFLGQETQYF. In DNA form, the CDR3 reads TGCAGCGTTTTCCTAGGACAAGAGACCCAGTACTTC.

V and J are TRBV11-2 and TRBJ2-3, with TRBD2 matching over 15 bases. Per germline, CDR1 SGHAT and CDR2 FQNNGV. The CDR3 sequence is 16 residues long. Trimming cost V 4 bases and J 4 bases; bases outside gene matches: 3. CDR3: CASSSGLAGGADTQYF. As DNA, the CDR3 is TGTGCCAGCAGCTCCGGACTAGCGGGGGGGGCAGATACGCAGTATTTT.

This sequence joins TRBV29-1 and TRBJ1-2, with 11 bases identical to TRBD1. From germline, CDR1 is SQVTM and CDR2 ANQGSEA. V was pared by 4 bases and J by 7 bases, with 5 bases of the junction left unmatched. The length of the CDR3 is 13 residues. The CDR3 loop is CSVGTGGRSGYTF. The CDR3 DNA reads TGCAGCGTTGGGACAGGGGGCAGGAGTGGCTACACCTTC.

The chain is built from TRBV25-1 and TRBJ2-3; 11 nucleotides agree with TRBD1. V trimming: 10 bases; J trimming: 3 bases; junction bases outside the gene matches: 9. CDR3 length: 15 residues. The germline CDR1 and CDR2 sequences are MGHDK and SYGVNS. The CDR3 region has the DNA TGTGCCACTCCCGGGGGGACAGGGGGGACAGATACGCAGTATTTT. This encodes CATPGGTGGTDTQYF.

The chain carries TRBV7-3 and TRBJ1-1; D unresolved. This CDR3 has 13 residues. V was clipped by 1 base and J by 1 base, with 4 bases between them. Germline lookup yields CDR1 SGHTA and CDR2 FQGTGA. CDR3 nucleotides: TGTGCCAGCAGCTTAATGTCGAACACTGAAGCTTTCTTT. This encodes CASSLMSNTEAFF.

This clone was detected only once. The chain is built from TRBV20-1 and TRBJ1-2; D unclear. This CDR3 region has 9 residues. V was trimmed by 4 bases and J by 8 bases, leaving 5 bases between them. Germline CDR1 DFQATT, CDR2 SNEGSKA (reference sequence). The CDR3 reads CSAIEGYTF. CDR3 bases: TGCAGTGCTATTGAGGGCTACACCTTC.

The chain joins TRBV29-1 to TRBJ1-2; 8 bases map to TRBD1. The length of the CDR3 is 15 residues. CDR1 is SQVTM and CDR2 is ANQGSEA in the germline V gene. Trimming took 6 bases from V and 4 from J; bases not matched to a gene: 13. The CDR3 DNA is TGCAGCGTCGCAGAAGCCGGGACAGGAATCTATGGCTACACCTTC. Protein: CSVAEAGTGIYGYTF.

The chain carries TRBV7-2 and TRBJ2-2; 7 bases are shared with TRBD2. The CDR3 is 14 amino acids. The V gene's germline CDR1 is SGHTA and CDR2 FQGNSA. V dropped 5 bases and J dropped 7; count of bases not matched to a gene: 7. The CDR3 DNA reads TGTGCCAGCAGCCCGAGCGGGGCGGTCGGGGAGCTGTTTTTT. As protein: CASSPSGAVGELFF.

The chain combines TRBV5-1 with TRBJ2-4; TRBD2 might be the D (6 bases). V lost 0 bases and J lost 7, with 14 bases in between. The CDR3 runs 15 residues. Germline lookup yields CDR1 SGHRS and CDR2 YFSETQ. The CDR3: CASSLAKTGENIQYF. The CDR3, as DNA: TGCGCCAGCAGCTTGGCCAAGACGGGGGAGAACATTCAGTACTTC.

The chain couples TRBV5-1 to TRBJ2-7; TRBD1 agrees at 8 bases. The V gene's germline CDR1 is SGHRS and CDR2 YFSETQ. The CDR3 is 14 residues long. V lost 4 bases, J lost 7 bases, and 10 bases stayed unmatched. CDR3 sequence reads: CASSPEGTGREQYF. As DNA, the CDR3 is TGCGCCAGCAGCCCAGAGGGGACAGGCCGTGAGCAGTACTTC.

The chain employs TRBV19 and TRBJ2-7; 7 bases map to TRBD1. This CDR3 spans 13 amino acids. The J segment lost 3 bases and the V segment lost 5 bases, leaving 4 bases of the junction unmatched. The germline CDR1 and CDR2 sequences are LNHDA and SQIVND (reference sequence). The CDR3 DNA reads TGTGCCAGTAGTTCCCGACAGGGCTACGAGCAGTACTTC. Translating gives CASSSRQGYEQYF.

The chain joins TRBV29-1 to TRBJ2-1; 7 bases fit TRBD2. This CDR3 is 12 amino acids long. Germline V gene data show CDR1 as SQVTM and CDR2 as ANQGSEA. With V trimmed by 7 bases and J by 0 bases, 0 bases remained unmatched. The CDR3, as DNA: TGCAGCGCGGGGGGCTCCTACAATGAGCAGTTCTTC. This encodes CSAGGSYNEQFF.

This clone was detected a few times. The chain links TRBV19 to TRBJ2-1; D may be TRBD2 (6 bases). Trimming removed 5 bases from V and 5 bases from J, with 19 bases in between. There are 16 residues in the CDR3. Germline V gene lookup returns CDR1 LNHDA and CDR2 SQIVND (reference sequence). The CDR3, as DNA: TGTGCCAGTAGTCTCAACCAGGGTCCGGGAGACAATGAGCAGTTCTTC. The encoded protein is CASSLNQGPGDNEQFF. The variable domain in full, with the rest retrieved from reference TRBV19 and TRBJ2-1, is DGGITQSPKYLFRKEGQNVTLSCEQNLNHDAMYWYRQDPGQGLRLIYYSQIVNDFQKGDIAEGYSVSREKKESFPLTVTSAQKNPTAFYLCASSLNQGPGDNEQFFGPGTRLTVL.

The V gene is TRBV4-1, the J gene TRBJ2-7; D is unclear. The V end lost 0 bases, the J end lost 7 bases, and 4 bases lay between the germline ends. Looked up from germline, CDR1 is MGHRA and CDR2 is YSYEKL. This CDR3 has 11 residues. CDR3 in DNA: TGCGCCAGCAGCCAAGAGAATGAGCAGTACTTC. It specifies CASSQENEQYF.

The chain joins TRBV30 to TRBJ1-6, with a tentative D call TRBD1 (5 bases). This CDR3 has 14 residues. The germline V gene has CDR1 GTSNPN and CDR2 SVGIG (reference sequence). Trimming removed 2 bases from V and 8 bases from J, with 13 bases in between. CDR3 in amino acids: CAWSRQLLYSPLHF. The CDR3 nucleotides read TGTGCCTGGAGTCGACAGTTGTTATATTCACCCCTCCACTTT.

This clone was observed a few times. This rearrangement joins TRBV2 to TRBJ2-1, with 7 positions matching TRBD1. V shed 5 bases, J shed 2 bases, and the junction held 9 bases outside the gene matches. The CDR3 runs 16 residues. The V gene's germline CDR1 is SNHLY and CDR2 FYNNEI. This chain's CDR3 is CASSTNRQGPYNEQFF. CDR3 DNA: TGTGCCAGCAGTACAAACCGACAGGGTCCCTACAATGAGCAGTTCTTC.

This sequence joins TRBV5-6 and TRBJ2-3; TRBD1 aligns across 9 bases. The V gene's germline CDR1 is SGHDT and CDR2 YYEEEE. With 4 bases clipped from V and 4 bases from J, the junction kept 13 bases outside the gene matches. The CDR3 has 17 amino acids. CDR3 sequence: CASSLKITGGWADTQYF. The DNA of the CDR3 is TGTGCCAGCAGCCTAAAAATCACAGGGGGCTGGGCAGATACGCAGTATTTT. Full variable domain (missing parts from reference TRBV5-6 and TRBJ2-3): DAGVTQSPTHLIKTRGQQVTLRCSPKSGHDTVSWYQQALGQGPQFIFQYYEEEERQRGNFPDRFSGHQFPNYSSELNVNALLLGDSALYLCASSLKITGGWADTQYFGPGTRLTVL.

The chain employs TRBV5-4 and TRBJ2-1; the D gene is possibly TRBD2 (6 bases). CDR3 length: 13 amino acids. V shed 1 base and J shed 5 bases, with 7 bases lying between them. The V gene's germline CDR1 is SGHNT and CDR2 YYREEE (reference sequence). The CDR3 coding sequence is TGTGCCAGCAGCTTGACGGGGGACAATGAGCAGTTCTTC. Amino acid sequence: CASSLTGDNEQFF.

The gene calls are TRBV5-6 and TRBJ1-2; 8 bases are a match to TRBD1. The CDR3 totals 15 residues. CDR1 and CDR2 from the germline V gene are SGHDT and YYEEEE. Trimming took 0 bases from V and 1 from J; bases not matched to a gene: 2. CDR3: CASSLGQGRNYGYTF. The CDR3 DNA reads as TGTGCCAGCAGCTTGGGACAGGGGCGTAACTATGGCTACACCTTC.

The V gene is TRBV14, the J gene TRBJ1-1; 7 positions agree with TRBD1. J was trimmed by 14 bases and V by 5 bases; bases with no gene match: 11. This CDR3 has 12 residues. Germline CDR1 reads SGHDN; CDR2 reads FVKESK. CDR3 sequence (DNA): TGTGCCAGCAGCGAAGCAACAGGGGAGAGGTTCTTT. Amino acids: CASSEATGERFF. Drawing the rest from reference TRBV14 and TRBJ1-1, the complete variable domain is EAGVTQFPSHSVIEKGQTVTLRCDPISGHDNLYWYRRVMGKEIKFLLHFVKESKQDESGMPNNRFLAERTGGTYSTLKVQPAELEDSGVYFCASSEATGERFFGQGTRLTVV.

The CDR3 here is CASQNRVINTEAFF. The CDR3 DNA sequence: TGTGCCAGCCAAAACAGGGTCATCAACACTGAAGCTTTCTTT. The rearrangement links TRBV7-2 to TRBJ1-1, with a possible D match to TRBD1 (6 bases). Trimming shortened V by 8 bases and J by 2 bases, and 15 bases separated the two germline ends. The CDR3 consists of 14 residues. Germline V gene lookup returns CDR1 SGHTA and CDR2 FQGNSA.

Only a few counts were recorded for this clone. As DNA, the CDR3 is TGTGCCTGGAACGACAGGGAAAGGAATGAAAAACTGTTTTTT. It translates to CAWNDRERNEKLFF. The chain uses TRBV30 and TRBJ1-4, with 7 positions matching TRBD1. The trim removed 4 bases at V and 5 bases at J, leaving 7 bases unmatched. CDR1 and CDR2 from the germline V gene are GTSNPN and SVGIG (reference sequence). The length of the CDR3 is 14 residues.